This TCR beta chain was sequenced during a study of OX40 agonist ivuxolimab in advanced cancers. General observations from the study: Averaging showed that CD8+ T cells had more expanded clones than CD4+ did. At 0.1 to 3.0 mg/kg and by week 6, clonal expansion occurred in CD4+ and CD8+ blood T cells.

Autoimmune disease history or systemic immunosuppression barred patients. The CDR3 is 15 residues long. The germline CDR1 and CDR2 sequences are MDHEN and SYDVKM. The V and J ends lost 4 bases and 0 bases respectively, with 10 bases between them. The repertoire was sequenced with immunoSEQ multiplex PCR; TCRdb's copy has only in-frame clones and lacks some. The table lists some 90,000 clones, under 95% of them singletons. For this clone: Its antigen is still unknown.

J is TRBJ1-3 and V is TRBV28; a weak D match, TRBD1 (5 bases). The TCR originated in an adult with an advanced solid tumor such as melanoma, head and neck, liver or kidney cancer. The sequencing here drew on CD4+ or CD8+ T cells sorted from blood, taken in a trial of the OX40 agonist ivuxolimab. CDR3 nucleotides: TGTGCCAGCAGTTCCCCGGGGGGCTCTGGAAACACCATATATTTT. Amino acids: CASSSPGGSGNTIYF.